This T cell receptor (beta chain) came from a study of blood T cells in healthy people across ages. Russia was home to the donors, healthy Caucasian individuals aged roughly 6 to 95. Each donor gave ten milliliters of peripheral blood. The authors ran a second PCR of 7 to 11 cycles using a sample-barcoded 5' primer and a J-beta primer mix. TCRdb passed the 5' RACE reads through MiXCR, listing each CDR3 protein once. Of 1.5 million to 2 million distinct CDR3 sequences listed, roughly 32% are singletons. Whole-study results and caveats: Higher diversity, along with more naive CD4+ cells, distinguished long-lived donors from aged donors. Estimates based on one million T cells were treated as lower bounds.

Germline V gene lookup returns CDR1 SEHNR and CDR2 FQNEAQ (reference sequence). CDR3 length: 12 residues. V shed 4 bases and J shed 7 bases, with 10 bases lying between them. This clonotype was counted only a few times. Its antigen is currently unknown. Sequencing input: blood. The chain uses TRBV7-9 and TRBJ1-2; D gene uncertain. The receptor's source is a woman younger than 45 in good health. In DNA form, the CDR3 reads TGTGCCAGCAGCTCCGCGGAGCGTGGCTACACCTTC. Translation: CASSSAERGYTF.